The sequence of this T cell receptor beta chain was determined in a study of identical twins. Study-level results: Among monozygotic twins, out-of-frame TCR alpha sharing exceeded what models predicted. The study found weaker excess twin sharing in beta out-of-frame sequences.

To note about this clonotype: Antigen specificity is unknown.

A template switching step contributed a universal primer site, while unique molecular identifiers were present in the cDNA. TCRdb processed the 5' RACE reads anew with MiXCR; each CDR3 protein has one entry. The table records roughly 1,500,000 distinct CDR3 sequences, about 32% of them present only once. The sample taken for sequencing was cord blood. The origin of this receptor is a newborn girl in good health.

DNA of the CDR3: TGTGCCAGCAGCCCTCGGGGACTAGCGGTATCCGCAGATACGCAGTATTTT. Translation gives CASSPRGLAVSADTQYF. The chain links TRBV12-3 or TRBV12-4 to TRBJ2-3; TRBD2 agrees at 11 bases. The CDR3 has 17 residues. The ends lost 6 bases at V and 4 bases at J; junction bases unmatched: 12.